The present T cell receptor (beta chain) was sequenced within a study of blood T cell repertoires in COVID-19. About the research overall: The cDNA or gDNA used as material had been derived from T cells, B-cell-depleted T cells, or PBMCs.

The data were produced by immunoSEQ multiplex PCR, yet TCRdb's version contains in-frame clones alone and is incomplete. The sample yields hundreds of thousands of clones, roughly 85% seen once. Germline-derived CDR1 and CDR2 are MDHEN and SYDVKM. The CDR3 spans 16 residues. The V end was cut by 4 bases, the J end by 2 bases, with 12 bases between. This clone has only one observation. V and J are TRBV28 and TRBJ2-6; tentative D call: TRBD1 (5 bases). Specimen: PBMCs or T cells enriched from blood (not recorded which). The clonotype originates from a young woman who had been exposed to COVID-19. The CDR3 spells CASSSFRQTGANVLTF. In DNA form, the CDR3 reads TGTGCCAGCAGTTCCTTTCGACAGACTGGGGCCAACGTCCTGACTTTC.